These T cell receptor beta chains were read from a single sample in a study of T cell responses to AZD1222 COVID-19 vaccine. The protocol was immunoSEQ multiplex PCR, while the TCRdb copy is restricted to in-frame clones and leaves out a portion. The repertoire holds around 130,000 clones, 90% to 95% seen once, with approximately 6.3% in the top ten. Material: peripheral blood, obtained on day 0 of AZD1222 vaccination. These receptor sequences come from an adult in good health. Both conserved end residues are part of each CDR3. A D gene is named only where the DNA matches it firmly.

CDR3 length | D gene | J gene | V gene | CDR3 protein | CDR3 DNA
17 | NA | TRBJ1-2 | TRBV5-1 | CASSLEAGTGANYGYTF | TGCGCCAGCAGCTTGGAGGCAGGGACGGGAGCTAACTATGGCTACACCTTC
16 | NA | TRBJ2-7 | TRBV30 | CAWSTTSGGANYEQYF | TGTGCCTGGAGTACCACTTCGGGGGGCGCGAACTACGAGCAGTACTTC
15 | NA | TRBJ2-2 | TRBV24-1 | CATQTRTLGTGELFF | TGTGCCACCCAGACTAGAACCTTAGGGACCGGGGAGCTGTTTTTT
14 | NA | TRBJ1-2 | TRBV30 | CAWSPLWGAEGYTF | TGTGCCTGGAGCCCCCTGTGGGGAGCGGAGGGCTACACCTTC
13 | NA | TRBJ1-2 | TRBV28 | CASSFTGFRGYTF | TGTGCCAGCAGTTTTACAGGGTTTAGGGGCTACACCTTC
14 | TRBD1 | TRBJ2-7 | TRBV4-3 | CASSQGQGSYEQYF | TGCGCCAGCAGCCAAGGACAGGGGTCCTACGAGCAGTACTTC
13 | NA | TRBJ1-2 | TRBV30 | CAWSVTGSGGYTF | TGTGCCTGGAGTGTAACAGGCTCTGGGGGCTACACCTTC
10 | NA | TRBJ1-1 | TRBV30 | CACSDPEAFF | TGTGCCTGTAGTGACCCTGAAGCTTTCTTT
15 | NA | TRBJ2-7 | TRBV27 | CASSLNAGLASEQYF | TGTGCCAGCAGTTTAAACGCAGGACTCGCCTCCGAGCAGTACTTC
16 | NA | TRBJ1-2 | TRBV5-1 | CASSLGGGANNYGYTF | TGCGCCAGCAGCTTGGGCGGCGGAGCGAATAACTATGGCTACACCTTC
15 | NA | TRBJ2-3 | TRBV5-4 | CASSPDSIYTDTQYF | TGTGCCAGCAGTCCGGACTCCATTTACACAGATACGCAGTATTTT
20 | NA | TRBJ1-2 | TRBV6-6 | CASSQQERGVVTGRARGYTF | TGTGCCAGCAGCCAACAAGAGCGGGGTGTAGTTACGGGGAGAGCAAGGGGCTACACCTTC